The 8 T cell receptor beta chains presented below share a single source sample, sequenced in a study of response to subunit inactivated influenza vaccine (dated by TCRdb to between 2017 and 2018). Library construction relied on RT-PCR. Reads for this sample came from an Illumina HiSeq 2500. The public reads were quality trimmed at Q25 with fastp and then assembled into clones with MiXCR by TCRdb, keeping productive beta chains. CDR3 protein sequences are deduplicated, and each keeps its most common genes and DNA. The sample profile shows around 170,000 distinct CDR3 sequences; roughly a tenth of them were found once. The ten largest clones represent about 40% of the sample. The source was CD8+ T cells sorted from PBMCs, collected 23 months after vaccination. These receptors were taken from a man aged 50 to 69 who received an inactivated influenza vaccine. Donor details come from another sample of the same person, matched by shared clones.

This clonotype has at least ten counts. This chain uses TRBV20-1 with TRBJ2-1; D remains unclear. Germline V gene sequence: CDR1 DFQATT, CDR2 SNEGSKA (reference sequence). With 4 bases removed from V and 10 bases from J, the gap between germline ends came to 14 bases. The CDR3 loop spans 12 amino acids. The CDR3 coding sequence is TGCAGTGCTACTTTCTCTGAACGGGAGCAGTTCTTC. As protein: CSATFSEREQFF.

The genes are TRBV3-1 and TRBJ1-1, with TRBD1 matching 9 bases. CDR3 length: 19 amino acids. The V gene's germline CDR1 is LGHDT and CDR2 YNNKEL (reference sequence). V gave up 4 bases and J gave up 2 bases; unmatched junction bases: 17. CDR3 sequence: CASSPTPWGDREPNTEAFF. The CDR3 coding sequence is TGTGCCAGCAGCCCTACCCCCTGGGGGGACAGGGAGCCCAACACTGAAGCTTTCTTT.

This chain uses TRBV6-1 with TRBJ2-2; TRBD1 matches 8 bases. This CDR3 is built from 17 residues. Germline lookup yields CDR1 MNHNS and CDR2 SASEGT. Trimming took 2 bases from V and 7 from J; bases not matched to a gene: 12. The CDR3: CASSELRDRGFGGELFF. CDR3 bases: TGTGCCAGCAGTGAACTACGAGACAGGGGTTTCGGCGGGGAGCTGTTTTTT.

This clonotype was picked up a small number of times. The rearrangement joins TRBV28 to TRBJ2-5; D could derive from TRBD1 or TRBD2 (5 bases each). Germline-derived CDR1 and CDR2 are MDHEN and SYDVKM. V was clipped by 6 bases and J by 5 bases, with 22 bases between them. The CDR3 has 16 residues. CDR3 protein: CASSAWGRLEEETQYF. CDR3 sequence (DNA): TGTGCCAGCAGCGCCTGGGGCAGGCTGGAGGAGGAGACCCAGTACTTC.

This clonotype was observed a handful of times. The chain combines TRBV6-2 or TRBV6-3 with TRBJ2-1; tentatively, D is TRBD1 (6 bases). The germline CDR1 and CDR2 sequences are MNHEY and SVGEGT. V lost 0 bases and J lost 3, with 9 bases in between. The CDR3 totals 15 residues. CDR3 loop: CASSYSGGLYNEQFF. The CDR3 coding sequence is TGTGCCAGCAGTTACTCTGGGGGCCTCTACAATGAGCAGTTCTTC.

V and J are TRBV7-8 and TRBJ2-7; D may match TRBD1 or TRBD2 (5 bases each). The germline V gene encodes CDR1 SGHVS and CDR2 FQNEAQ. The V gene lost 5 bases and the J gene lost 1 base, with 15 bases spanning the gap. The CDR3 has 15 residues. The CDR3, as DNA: TGTGCCAGCAGCCCCTCCCGGGACGGGTCCTACGAGCAGTACTTC. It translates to CASSPSRDGSYEQYF.

CDR3 bases: TGTGCCAGCAACCCCCGCGGGGGTAGGGGTCAGCCCCAGCATTTT. This translates into CASNPRGGRGQPQHF. V and J are TRBV2 and TRBJ1-5; D might be TRBD1 (5 bases). Germline lookup yields CDR1 SNHLY and CDR2 FYNNEI. V was pared by 7 bases and J by 6 bases, with 19 bases between. This CDR3 has 15 amino acids. The full variable domain, completed using reference TRBV2 and TRBJ1-5, is EPEVTQTPSHQVTQMGQEVILRCVPISNHLYFYWYRQILGQKVEFLVSFYNNEISEKSEIFDDQFSVERPDGSNFTLKIRSTKLEDSAMYFCASNPRGGRGQPQHFGDGTRLSIL.

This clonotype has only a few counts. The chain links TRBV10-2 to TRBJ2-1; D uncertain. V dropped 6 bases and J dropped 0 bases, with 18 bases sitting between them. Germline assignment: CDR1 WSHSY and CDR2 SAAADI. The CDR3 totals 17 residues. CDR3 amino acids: CASRPFSRQVSYNEQFF. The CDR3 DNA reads TGCGCCAGCAGACCCTTTTCCCGGCAGGTCTCCTACAATGAGCAGTTCTTC.